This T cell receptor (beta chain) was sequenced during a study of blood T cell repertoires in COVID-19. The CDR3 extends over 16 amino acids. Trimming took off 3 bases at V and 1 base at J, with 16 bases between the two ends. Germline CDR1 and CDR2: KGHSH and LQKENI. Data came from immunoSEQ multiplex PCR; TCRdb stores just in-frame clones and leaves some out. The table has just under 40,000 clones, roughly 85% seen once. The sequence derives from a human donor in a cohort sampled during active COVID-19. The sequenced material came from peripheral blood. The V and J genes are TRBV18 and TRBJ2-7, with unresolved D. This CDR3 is CASSPKATVLSYEQYF. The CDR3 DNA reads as TGTGCCAGCTCACCTAAGGCCACAGTACTTTCCTACGAGCAGTACTTC.